The rows below give T cell receptor beta chains drawn from one sample of a study of blood T cell repertoires in COVID-19. The repertoire was sequenced with immunoSEQ multiplex PCR; TCRdb's copy has only in-frame clones and lacks some. The profile shows 150,000 or so clones, roughly 81% of them singletons. The sequenced material came from peripheral blood. These receptor sequences come from a woman in her fifties or sixties with active or convalescent COVID-19. Each CDR3 is given with its conserved first and last residue. A D gene is named only where the DNA matches it firmly. Part of the rows lack a size; the others show once, few, many or a class for expanded clones.

>TRBV9|TRBD1|.|TRBJ1-4
CASSAGTAEEKLFF
TGTGCCAGCAGCGCCGGGACAGCGGAGGAAAAACTGTTTTTT
>TRBV28|.|.|TRBJ2-1
CASSLLGSRNEQFF
TGTGCCAGCAGTTTATTGGGCAGTCGTAATGAGCAGTTCTTC
>TRBV7-3|TRBD1|once|TRBJ1-1
CASSPNRGLEAFF
TGTGCCAGCAGCCCTAACAGGGGCCTTGAAGCTTTCTTT
>TRBV29-1|.|once|TRBJ1-1
CSVEQGAGYTEAFF
TGCAGCGTTGAACAGGGCGCAGGGTACACTGAAGCTTTCTTT
>TRBV6-2/TRBV6-3|.|.|TRBJ2-1
CASSLGGVSEQFF
TGTGCCAGCAGCCTGGGGGGTGTCAGTGAGCAGTTCTTC
>TRBV9|.|few|TRBJ2-7
CASSPRLTSSEQYF
TGTGCCAGCAGCCCCCGATTGACTAGTTCCGAGCAGTACTTC
>TRBV4-2|TRBD2|.|TRBJ2-3
CASSLPTSGGAGTQYF
TGTGCCAGCAGCCTACCGACTAGCGGGGGGGCGGGGACGCAGTATTTT
>TRBV7-6|TRBD1|.|TRBJ2-7
CASSQTGGNYEQYF
TGTGCCAGCAGCCAGACAGGGGGAAACTACGAGCAGTACTTC
>TRBV19|.|.|TRBJ2-3
CASSPQFSPDTQYF
TGTGCCAGTAGTCCGCAGTTTAGCCCAGATACGCAGTATTTT
>TRBV19|.|.|TRBJ1-1
CASSSYPGDTEAFF
TGTGCCAGTAGTTCATACCCAGGGGACACTGAAGCTTTCTTT
>TRBV18|TRBD2|.|TRBJ2-5
CASSPPSGRFEETQYF
TGTGCCAGCTCACCACCTAGCGGGAGGTTTGAGGAGACCCAGTACTTC
>TRBV15|TRBD1|.|TRBJ2-3
CATSERDRGADTQYF
TGTGCCACCAGCGAAAGGGACAGGGGGGCAGATACGCAGTATTTT
>TRBV29-1|.|.|TRBJ1-2
CSFHQGPANYGYTF
TGCAGCTTCCATCAGGGCCCTGCTAACTATGGCTACACCTTC
>TRBV7-2|.|.|TRBJ2-4
CASSLKGRGNIQYF
TGTGCCAGCAGCTTAAAGGGGCGCGGAAACATTCAGTACTTC
>TRBV14|.|.|TRBJ1-5
CASSPNNNQPQHF
TGTGCCAGCAGCCCGAACAACAATCAGCCCCAGCATTTT
>TRBV6-5|.|once|TRBJ1-1
CASRVGVGNTEAFF
TGTGCCAGTCGCGTAGGGGTCGGGAACACTGAAGCTTTCTTT
>TRBV7-2|TRBD2|.|TRBJ2-2
CARRGVSTGELFF
TGTGCCAGGCGGGGGGTGAGCACCGGGGAGCTGTTTTTT
>TRBV6-2/TRBV6-3|TRBD2|.|TRBJ2-3
CASSYLLAGGTDTQYF
TGTGCCAGCAGTTACCTCTTAGCGGGGGGCACAGATACGCAGTATTTT
>TRBV28|TRBD1|.|TRBJ1-2
CASSPLGQAAVGYTF
TGTGCCAGCAGTCCACTAGGACAGGCAGCGGTTGGCTACACCTTC
>TRBV7-3|TRBD1|.|TRBJ1-6
CASSSGTGGSPLHF
TGTGCCAGCAGCTCCGGGACAGGGGGGTCACCCCTCCACTTT